The 5 T cell receptor beta chains below were found in one sample sequenced in a study of T cell responses to AZD1222 COVID-19 vaccine. The repertoire was sequenced with immunoSEQ multiplex PCR; TCRdb's copy has only in-frame clones and lacks some. The data contain roughly 130,000 clones, about 90% of them singletons. The sample here was peripheral blood, taken on day 0 of AZD1222 vaccination. All receptors derive from an adult in good health.

The table lists this clone with a few counts. The chain joins TRBV6-4 to TRBJ2-3; 16 bases map to TRBD2. The CDR3 totals 17 residues. The germline gives CDR1 MRHNA, CDR2 SNTAGT. After removal of 3 bases from V and 2 bases from J, the junction contained 2 bases not matched to a gene. CDR3 nucleotides: TGTGCCAGCAGTGAAGGGACTAGCGGGGGGGCCACAGATACGCAGTATTTT. This translates into CASSEGTSGGATDTQYF.

The chain links TRBV19 to TRBJ2-7; 11 bases map to TRBD2. Germline loops: CDR1 LNHDA, CDR2 SQIVND (reference sequence). Trimming took 4 bases from V and 6 from J; bases not matched to a gene: 2. This CDR3 contains 13 residues. The CDR3: CASSSTSGSEQYV. In DNA form, the CDR3 reads TGTGCCAGTAGTAGTACTAGCGGGAGCGAGCAGTACGTC.

This rearrangement joins TRBV6-6 to TRBJ2-7, with D possibly being TRBD1 (7 bases). The germline V gene encodes CDR1 MNHNY and CDR2 SVGAGI (reference sequence). Trimming removed 2 bases at V and 1 base at J, with 15 bases between. This CDR3 has 16 residues. DNA of the CDR3: TGTGCCAGCAGTTACGGGGGGACAGTTTATTCCTACGAGCAGTACTTC. This translates into CASSYGGTVYSYEQYF.

This sequence joins TRBV9 and TRBJ2-2; weak D call: TRBD2 (6 bases). Trimming shortened V by 6 bases and J by 4 bases, and 13 bases separated the two germline ends. The CDR3 totals 14 residues. Germline CDR1 is SGDLS and CDR2 is YYNGEE. The CDR3: CASNPAGITGELFF. CDR3 DNA: TGTGCCAGCAACCCGGCGGGGATCACCGGGGAGCTGTTTTTT.

This chain joins TRBV2 and TRBJ1-5, with TRBD1 as a possible D gene (5 bases). CDR3 size: 13 residues. Trimming pared 8 bases from V and 5 bases from J, leaving 13 bases between. Germline CDR1 and CDR2: SNHLY and FYNNEI. The CDR3 loop is CASGTGVYQPQHF. As DNA, the CDR3 is TGTGCCAGCGGGACGGGGGTTTATCAGCCCCAGCATTTT.